This T cell receptor (beta chain) was captured by sequencing in a study of naive and memory T cell subsets. CMV status came from CD4+ IFNgamma after overnight CMV lysate stimulation. Two oligonucleotides, mixed equimolar, formed the beta constant-region primer covering TRBC1 and TRBC2. The ligated cDNA underwent four PCR rounds using SP2 and nested alpha and beta constant-region primers. TCRdb re-called the UMI-ligation and nested PCR reads through MiXCR, storing one row per CDR3 protein. The sample gives over 110,000 distinct CDR3 sequences, roughly a fifth of which show up once; about 0.6% is in the top ten. Between the trimmed V and J ends, which lost 3 bases and 4 bases, there was a span of 7 bases. The CDR3 consists of 12 residues. The V gene's germline CDR1 is ENHRY and CDR2 SYGVKD. The study's findings and limits: Naive repertoires, especially CD8, held a few larger clonotypes, possibly memory cells re-expressing CD45RA. TCR abundance followed a power law differing between naive and memory subsets. Naive and memory repertoire findings lacked a ground truth for validation.

This clonotype was observed a handful of times. What it binds is not known. The sequence came from a human donor in good health. Source material: naive CD8+ T cells from blood. The chain joins TRBV10-3 to TRBJ2-7; tentatively, D is TRBD1 (5 bases). The CDR3 reads CAISDRDYEQYF. The CDR3 nucleotides read TGTGCCATCAGTGACAGGGATTACGAGCAGTACTTC.